The rows below give T cell receptor beta chains drawn from one sample of a study of cytotoxic CD8 clonotypes in ibrutinib-treated CLL. TCRdb's copy holds only in-frame clones and misses some; the assay was immunoSEQ multiplex PCR. The sample holds under 300,000 clones, roughly 70% seen once. The specimen comprised PBMCs, sampled after 24 months of ibrutinib treatment. The receptor source for this set is a human donor with chronic lymphocytic leukemia. Each CDR3 is given with its conserved first and last residue. Fields, in order: V gene, clone size, J gene, D gene, CDR3 DNA, CDR3 protein. A D gene is named only where the DNA matches it firmly. Some rows have no size entry. The others give once, few or many, or a class for an expanded clone.

V gene: TRBV7-9; clone size: -; J gene: TRBJ2-7; D gene: -; CDR3 DNA: TGTGCCAGCATGCCTCTGGGGGCCATATCGAAGTTCTCCTACGAGCAGTACTTC; CDR3 protein: CASMPLGAISKFSYEQYF
V gene: TRBV19; clone size: -; J gene: TRBJ2-3; D gene: TRBD1; CDR3 DNA: TGTGCCAGTCGAGACAGGGGGGATAGTACGCAGTATTTT; CDR3 protein: CASRDRGDSTQYF
V gene: TRBV9; clone size: -; J gene: TRBJ2-1; D gene: -; CDR3 DNA: TGTGCCAGCAGCGTAGTAGGAGAACATGAGCAGTTCTTC; CDR3 protein: CASSVVGEHEQFF
V gene: TRBV7-2; clone size: once; J gene: TRBJ1-5; D gene: TRBD1; CDR3 DNA: TGTGCCAGCAGCTCTAGAAGACAGGGGGGTAACAATCAGCCCCAGCATTTT; CDR3 protein: CASSSRRQGGNNQPQHF
V gene: TRBV7-8; clone size: -; J gene: TRBJ1-1; D gene: -; CDR3 DNA: TGTGCCAGCAGCTTACCCCCTACAAAGGTGAACACTGAAGCTTTCTTT; CDR3 protein: CASSLPPTKVNTEAFF
V gene: TRBV4-3; clone size: -; J gene: TRBJ2-5; D gene: -; CDR3 DNA: TGCGCCAGCAGCCAAGCTTGGGGGACCCAAGAGACCCAGTACTTC; CDR3 protein: CASSQAWGTQETQYF
V gene: TRBV4-1; clone size: -; J gene: TRBJ2-1; D gene: -; CDR3 DNA: TGCGCCAGCAGCCGTGAGTTGAGGAATGAGCAGTTCTTC; CDR3 protein: CASSRELRNEQFF
V gene: TRBV30; clone size: -; J gene: TRBJ1-4; D gene: -; CDR3 DNA: TGTGCCTGGAGTGTAGGTCAGGGTAATGAAAAACTGTTTTTT; CDR3 protein: CAWSVGQGNEKLFF
V gene: TRBV28; clone size: once; J gene: TRBJ1-2; D gene: -; CDR3 DNA: TGTGCCAGCAGCTCACTAAACTATGGCTACACCTTC; CDR3 protein: CASSSLNYGYTF
V gene: TRBV6-5; clone size: -; J gene: TRBJ2-7; D gene: -; CDR3 DNA: TGTGCCAGCAGTCCAGGACAGTACTACGAGCAGTACTTC; CDR3 protein: CASSPGQYYEQYF
V gene: TRBV6-5; clone size: medium-sized; J gene: TRBJ1-5; D gene: -; CDR3 DNA: TGTGCCAGCAGTCCCCAGGGAAATCAGCCCCAGCATTTT; CDR3 protein: CASSPQGNQPQHF
V gene: TRBV25-1; clone size: few; J gene: TRBJ2-3; D gene: TRBD2; CDR3 DNA: TGTGCCAGCAGTCCGGGGGGGACGCAGTATTTT; CDR3 protein: CASSPGGTQYF
V gene: TRBV19; clone size: -; J gene: TRBJ2-5; D gene: -; CDR3 DNA: TGTGCCAGTAGTATAGTCATAGGGGGCCAAGAGACCCAGTACTTC; CDR3 protein: CASSIVIGGQETQYF
V gene: TRBV28; clone size: -; J gene: TRBJ1-1; D gene: -; CDR3 DNA: TGTGCCAGCAGGTATTATGGGAGGGGCACTGAAGCTTTCTTT; CDR3 protein: CASRYYGRGTEAFF
V gene: TRBV28; clone size: -; J gene: TRBJ1-5; D gene: -; CDR3 DNA: TGTGCCAGCAGTTTGGCGGCGATGCCCCAGCATTTT; CDR3 protein: CASSLAAMPQHF
V gene: TRBV5-4; clone size: -; J gene: TRBJ1-2; D gene: -; CDR3 DNA: TGTGCCAGCAGCTTGGGAGGGAACCCTTTCTATGGCTACACCTTC; CDR3 protein: CASSLGGNPFYGYTF
V gene: TRBV9; clone size: once; J gene: TRBJ2-3; D gene: TRBD1; CDR3 DNA: TGTGCCAGCAGCGTAGCTACAACAGGCCGACAGGGTACGCAGTATTTT; CDR3 protein: CASSVATTGRQGTQYF
V gene: TRBV28; clone size: few; J gene: TRBJ2-1; D gene: -; CDR3 DNA: TGTGCCAGCAGTTTATCGCCGACGCACAGCTCCTACAATGAGCAGTTCTTC; CDR3 protein: CASSLSPTHSSYNEQFF
V gene: TRBV25-1; clone size: -; J gene: TRBJ2-1; D gene: TRBD2; CDR3 DNA: TGTGCCAGCAGTGAACCCCTAGCGGGGGCCTACAATGAGCAGTTCTTC; CDR3 protein: CASSEPLAGAYNEQFF
V gene: TRBV6-6; clone size: -; J gene: TRBJ1-1; D gene: TRBD1; CDR3 DNA: TGTGCCAGCAGCCCCAGGGGGAGCACTGAAGCTTTCTTT; CDR3 protein: CASSPRGSTEAFF
V gene: TRBV5-1; clone size: -; J gene: TRBJ2-5; D gene: TRBD1; CDR3 DNA: TGCGCCAGCAGCCAAAGTCGAGGGGGCACGGAGACCCAGTACTTC; CDR3 protein: CASSQSRGGTETQYF
V gene: TRBV25-1; clone size: few; J gene: TRBJ1-1; D gene: TRBD1; CDR3 DNA: TGTGCCAGCAGTCAAGACAGGGGTACTGAAGCTTTCTTT; CDR3 protein: CASSQDRGTEAFF
V gene: TRBV28; clone size: -; J gene: TRBJ1-2; D gene: -; CDR3 DNA: TGTGCCAGCAGTCTTGAACAGGCGAGCTATGGCTACACCTTC; CDR3 protein: CASSLEQASYGYTF
V gene: TRBV28; clone size: few; J gene: TRBJ2-7; D gene: TRBD1; CDR3 DNA: TGTGCCAGCAGTTTAGCGGACAGGGTCAACGAGCAGTACTTC; CDR3 protein: CASSLADRVNEQYF
V gene: TRBV9; clone size: -; J gene: TRBJ2-6; D gene: -; CDR3 DNA: TGTGCCAGCAGCCTAGATAGGGGCTCTGGGGCCAACGTCCTGACTTTC; CDR3 protein: CASSLDRGSGANVLTF
V gene: TRBV7-3; clone size: few; J gene: TRBJ2-5; D gene: -; CDR3 DNA: TGTGCCAGCAGCTTATATGGCGGAGCGGGAGAGACCCAGTACTTC; CDR3 protein: CASSLYGGAGETQYF
V gene: TRBV6-5; clone size: -; J gene: TRBJ1-4; D gene: -; CDR3 DNA: TGTGCCAGCAGAGGACAAGGTGCGGGAGAAAAACTGTTTTTT; CDR3 protein: CASRGQGAGEKLFF
V gene: TRBV7-9; clone size: -; J gene: TRBJ2-7; D gene: -; CDR3 DNA: TGTGCCAGCAGCTTAGTTCAGGGGTTATCGAACGAGCAGTACTTC; CDR3 protein: CASSLVQGLSNEQYF